The 5 T cell receptor beta chains in this list originate from one sample, sequenced in a study of T cells in Graves' hyperthyroidism and ophthalmopathy. Regions amplified from RNA transcripts were the TCR beta CDR3 regions. The HTBI primer set served for first-round RT-PCR of the TCR CDR3. TCRdb analysed the multiplex PCR reads with MiXCR anew, one entry per CDR3 protein. The sample has hundreds of thousands of distinct CDR3 sequences, around 38% seen once. The sequenced material came from blood. These receptor sequences come from a man between 18 and 29 years old with Graves' hyperthyroidism.

This clonotype appeared once. The chain uses TRBV2 and TRBJ1-4; 10 positions match TRBD1. The germline gives CDR1 SNHLY, CDR2 FYNNEI. J gave up 8 bases and V 5 bases, and 5 bases lay outside the gene matches. The CDR3 has 14 amino acids. CDR3 DNA: TGTGCCAGCAGTCCGGGACAGGGGATGGAAAAACTGTTTTTT. Its translation: CASSPGQGMEKLFF.

Many counts were recorded for this clonotype. The chain carries TRBV29-1 and TRBJ2-2, with D unclear. The CDR3 extends over 11 amino acids. Germline V gene lookup returns CDR1 SQVTM and CDR2 ANQGSEA. Trimming left V 4 bases short and J 6 bases short, with 6 bases between. The CDR3 reads CSVADAGELFF. CDR3 DNA: TGCAGCGTTGCTGACGCCGGGGAGCTGTTTTTT.

This clonotype has a handful of counts. The chain combines TRBV29-1 with TRBJ2-7; 8 bases agree with TRBD2. This CDR3 comprises 13 residues. The germline V gene encodes CDR1 SQVTM and CDR2 ANQGSEA. V dropped 7 bases and J dropped 6; count of bases not matched to a gene: 11. The CDR3 coding sequence is TGCAGCGGGCTCGGGCGGGGGGATTTCGAGCAGTACTTC. Its translation is CSGLGRGDFEQYF.

This clonotype was counted a single time. This chain links TRBV5-1 with TRBJ1-1; tentative D call: TRBD1 (5 bases). This CDR3 has 14 residues. Germline V gene data show CDR1 as SGHRS and CDR2 as YFSETQ. V was shortened by 4 bases and J by 4 bases, with 14 bases between the two germline ends. The CDR3 DNA sequence: TGCGCCAGCAGCGGGGGGATTGGTGCCACTGAAGCTTTCTTT. This codes for CASSGGIGATEAFF. Supplemented by reference TRBV5-1 and TRBJ1-1, the full variable domain reads KAGVTQTPRYLIKTRGQQVTLSCSPISGHRSVSWYQQTPGQGLQFLFEYFSETQRNKGNFPGRFSGRQFSNSRSEMNVSTLELGDSALYLCASSGGIGATEAFFGQGTRLTVV.

This clonotype has just one count. A much larger clone differs from this one at a single base, so this may be a read error. V is TRBV29-1 and J is TRBJ2-2; D perhaps matches TRBD1 (6 bases). Per germline, CDR1 SQVTM and CDR2 ANQGSEA. Trimming pared 4 bases from V and 3 bases from J, leaving 12 bases between. This CDR3 has 14 amino acids. The CDR3 sequence: CSVGTGLDTGELFF. The CDR3 DNA reads TGCAGCGTTGGAACAGGGTTGGACACCGGGGAGCTGTTTTTT.